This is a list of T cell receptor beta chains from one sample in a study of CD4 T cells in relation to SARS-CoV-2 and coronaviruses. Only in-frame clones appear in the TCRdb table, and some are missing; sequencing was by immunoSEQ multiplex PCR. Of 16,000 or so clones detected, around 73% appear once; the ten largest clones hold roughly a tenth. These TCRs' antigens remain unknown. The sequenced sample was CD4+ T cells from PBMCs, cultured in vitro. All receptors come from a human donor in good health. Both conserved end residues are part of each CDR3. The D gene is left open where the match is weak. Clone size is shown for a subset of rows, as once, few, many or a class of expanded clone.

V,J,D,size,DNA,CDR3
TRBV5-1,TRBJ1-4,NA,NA,TGCGCCAGCAGCCTCGCGGTCGGAGGAAAACTGTTTTTT,CASSLAVGGKLFF
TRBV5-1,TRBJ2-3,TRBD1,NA,TGCGCCAGCAGCGCCTTGACAGGGGGACAATCCACAGATACGCAGTATTTT,CASSALTGGQSTDTQYF
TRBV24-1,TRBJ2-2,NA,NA,TGTGCCACCAATCCGTGGACAGAGAACACCGGGGAGCTGTTTTTT,CATNPWTENTGELFF
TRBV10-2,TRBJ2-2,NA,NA,TGCGCCAGCTCGGAGGGGGCGAACACCGGGGAGCTGTTTTTT,CASSEGANTGELFF
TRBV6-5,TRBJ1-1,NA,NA,TGTGCCAGCAGTTACTCGACAAGCGTTGATGTCACTGAAGCTTTCTTT,CASSYSTSVDVTEAFF
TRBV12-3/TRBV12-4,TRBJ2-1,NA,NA,TGTGCCAGCAGTTTAAGGGCCGACAATGAGCAGTTCTTC,CASSLRADNEQFF
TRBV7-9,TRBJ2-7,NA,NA,TGTGCCAGCACCGATGGGGGTTACGAGCAGTACTTC,CASTDGGYEQYF
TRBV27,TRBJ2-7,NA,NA,TGTGCCAGCAAAAGGGACGGGAGCTCCTACGAGCAGTACTTC,CASKRDGSSYEQYF
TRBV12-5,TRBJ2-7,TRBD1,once,TGTGCTAGTGGTTTGGTTCAGGGGGCAAGCAAGCAGTACTTC,CASGLVQGASKQYF
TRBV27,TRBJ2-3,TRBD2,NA,TGTGCCAGCAGTTTTCTGAGACTAGCTGGGACAGATACGCAGTATTTT,CASSFLRLAGTDTQYF
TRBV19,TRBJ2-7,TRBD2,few,TGTGCCAGTAGTTCTCCGGGACTAGCGGCTAACGAGCAGTACTTC,CASSSPGLAANEQYF
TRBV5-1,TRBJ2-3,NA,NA,TGCGCCAGCAGGCTATCCCCGGACAGTTCCACAGATACGCAGTATTTT,CASRLSPDSSTDTQYF
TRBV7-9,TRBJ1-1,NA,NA,TGTGCCAGCACCGGAACAGGGAACACTGAAGCTTTCTTT,CASTGTGNTEAFF
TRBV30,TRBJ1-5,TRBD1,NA,TGTGCCTGGAGTGTAAGGACAGGGTCCAATCAGCCCCAGCATTTT,CAWSVRTGSNQPQHF
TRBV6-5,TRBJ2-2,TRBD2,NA,TGTGCCAGCAGTTCGGGACTAGCGGTGAACACCGGGGAGCTGTTTTTT,CASSSGLAVNTGELFF
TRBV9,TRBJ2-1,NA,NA,TGTGCCAGCAGCGCCCCGCCTGGTTCCTACAATGAGCAGTTCTTC,CASSAPPGSYNEQFF
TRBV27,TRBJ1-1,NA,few,TGTGCCAGCAGTTTAGGACGGAACACTGAAGCTTTCTTT,CASSLGRNTEAFF
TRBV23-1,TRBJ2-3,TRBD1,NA,TGCGCCAGCAGTCCACAGGGGGTCAAGCCGCGGGACACAGATACGCAGTATTTT,CASSPQGVKPRDTDTQYF
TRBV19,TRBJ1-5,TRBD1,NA,TGTGCCAGTACCCCGGGACAGGGAGATCAGCCCCAGCATTTT,CASTPGQGDQPQHF
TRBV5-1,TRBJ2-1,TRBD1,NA,TGCGCCAGCTCCGCCCCACAGGGGGCCTACAATGAGCAGTTCTTC,CASSAPQGAYNEQFF
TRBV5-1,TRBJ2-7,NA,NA,TGCGCCAGCAGCTTATTTCTGGGTGAGCAGTACTTC,CASSLFLGEQYF
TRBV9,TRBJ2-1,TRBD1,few,TGTGCCAGCAGCCTCCAGGGGACAGAATACAATGAGCAGTTCTTC,CASSLQGTEYNEQFF
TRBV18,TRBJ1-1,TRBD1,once,TGTGCCAGCTCACCACCGGGACAGGAGAACACTGAAGCTTTCTTT,CASSPPGQENTEAFF
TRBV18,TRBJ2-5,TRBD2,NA,TGTGCCAGCTCACCACTGATTAGCGGGAGTATGGAGACCCAGTACTTC,CASSPLISGSMETQYF